The 7 T cell receptor beta chains listed next were all sequenced from one sample in a study of control samples from healthy donors and cancer patients. The data were produced by immunoSEQ multiplex PCR, yet TCRdb's version contains in-frame clones alone and is incomplete. The sample lists about 51,000 clones, 75% to 90% seen once, with around 10% in the top ten. What was sequenced was blood. The receptor set was obtained from a man between 65 and 85 years old in good health.

This chain uses TRBV24-1 with TRBJ2-1; TRBD1 aligns across 9 bases. The CDR3 extends over 15 amino acids. V was pared by 2 bases and J by 6 bases, with 4 bases of the junction left unmatched. Germline CDR1 and CDR2: KGHDR and SFDVKD. Here the CDR3 reads CATSDSQTGGNEQFF. For the CDR3, the DNA is TGTGCCACCAGTGATTCACAGACAGGGGGCAATGAGCAGTTCTTC.

This sequence joins TRBV5-1 and TRBJ2-1; no clear D. V was shortened by 2 bases and J by 7 bases, with 7 bases between the two germline ends. The germline CDR1 and CDR2 sequences are SGHRS and YFSETQ. The CDR3 sequence is 12 residues long. The CDR3 sequence: CASSFLFNEQFF. The CDR3 nucleotides read TGCGCCAGCAGCTTCCTCTTTAATGAGCAGTTCTTC.

The chain links TRBV18 to TRBJ2-3, with unresolved D. V shed 3 bases and J shed 1 base, with 8 bases lying between them. CDR1 and CDR2 from the germline V gene are KGHSH and LQKENI. The CDR3 loop spans 14 amino acids. CDR3 sequence: CASSPEGRTDTQYF. The DNA for the CDR3 is TGTGCCAGCTCACCGGAAGGGCGCACAGATACGCAGTATTTT. The full variable domain, in which reference TRBV18 and TRBJ2-3 provide the parts outside the CDR3, is NAGVMQNPRHLVRRRGQEARLRCSPMKGHSHVYWYRQLPEEGLKFMVYLQKENIIDESGMPKERFSAEFPKEGPSILRIQQVVRGDSAAYFCASSPEGRTDTQYFGPGTRLTVL.

The chain's CDR3 is CASSFGQGRGNTIYF. Written as DNA, the CDR3 is TGTGCCAGTAGTTTCGGACAGGGGAGGGGAAACACCATATATTTT. The chain links TRBV19 to TRBJ1-3; TRBD1 matches 9 bases. Per germline, CDR1 LNHDA and CDR2 SQIVND (reference sequence). J gave up 4 bases and V 5 bases, and 6 bases lay outside the gene matches. The CDR3 loop spans 15 amino acids.

This chain joins TRBV19 and TRBJ1-1; D possibly corresponds to TRBD1 (5 bases). V was shortened by 5 bases and J by 0 bases, with 10 bases between the two germline ends. The CDR3 is 14 residues long. The V gene's germline CDR1 is LNHDA and CDR2 SQIVND (reference sequence). CDR3 in amino acids: CASSPWGMNTEAFF. DNA for the CDR3: TGTGCCAGTAGTCCCTGGGGCATGAACACTGAAGCTTTCTTT.

The chain is built from TRBV18 and TRBJ2-1, with D maybe TRBD2 (6 bases). From germline, CDR1 is KGHSH and CDR2 LQKENI. The CDR3 is 16 residues long. V shed 0 bases and J shed 7 bases, with 16 bases lying between them. CDR3 in DNA: TGTGCCAGCTCACCACCCACTAGCTCAAGGAATAATGAGCAGTTCTTC. This translates into CASSPPTSSRNNEQFF.

In this sample, this clone turned up a few times. The chain recombines TRBV2 with TRBJ2-7, with 7 bases identical to TRBD1. The CDR3 extends over 13 amino acids. CDR1 SNHLY and CDR2 FYNNEI come from the germline V gene. V shed 6 bases, J shed 1 base, and the junction held 3 bases outside the gene matches. As DNA, the CDR3 is TGTGCCAGCAGACGACAGGGATCCTACGAGCAGTACTTC. Amino acid sequence: CASRRQGSYEQYF.